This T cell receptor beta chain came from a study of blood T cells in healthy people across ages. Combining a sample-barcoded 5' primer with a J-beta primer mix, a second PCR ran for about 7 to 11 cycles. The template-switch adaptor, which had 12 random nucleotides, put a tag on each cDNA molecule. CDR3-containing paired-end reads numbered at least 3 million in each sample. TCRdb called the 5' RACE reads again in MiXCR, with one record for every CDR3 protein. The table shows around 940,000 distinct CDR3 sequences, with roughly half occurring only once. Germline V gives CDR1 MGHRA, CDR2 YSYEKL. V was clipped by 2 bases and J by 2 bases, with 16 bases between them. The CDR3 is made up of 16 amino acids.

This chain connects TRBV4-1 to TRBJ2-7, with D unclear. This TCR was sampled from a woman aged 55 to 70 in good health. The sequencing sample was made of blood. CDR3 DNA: TGCGCCAGCAGCCAAAATGTCATTAGGGCACCCTACGAGCAGTACTTC. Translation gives CASSQNVIRAPYEQYF.